Sequencing of this T cell receptor beta chain was carried out in a study of T cells in localized non-small cell lung cancer. A note on this clone: Its antigen is currently unknown.

Libraries were prepared by immunoSEQ multiplex PCR; TCRdb keeps only in-frame clonotypes and omits some of them. The sample has about 24,000 clones; 92% are singletons. Germline assignment: CDR1 SGHTA and CDR2 FQGTGA. This CDR3 contains 17 residues. The J segment lost 4 bases and the V segment lost 3 bases, leaving 12 bases of the junction unmatched. Study conclusions and caveats: In adjacent lung appeared a median around 62 of the top 100 tumor clones. Uninvolved adjacent lung had higher T cell clonality than tumor and all other tissues. Sequence data derive from only one tumor region, so heterogeneity remains possible. Increased T cell density in blood showed an association with longer overall survival.

The sequence was collected from a man between 40 and 70 years old with stage III squamous cell lung carcinoma. Specimen: peripheral blood, collected before any cancer treatment. The rearrangement uses TRBV7-3 and TRBJ2-3, with TRBD2 identical over 8 bases. Here the CDR3 reads CASSFLPSGGRSDTQYF. The CDR3 coding sequence is TGTGCCAGCAGCTTTCTCCCCTCGGGGGGGCGGTCAGATACGCAGTATTTT. The whole variable domain, remainder taken from reference TRBV7-3 and TRBJ2-3, is GAGVSQTPSNKVTEKGKYVELRCDPISGHTALYWYRQSLGQGPEFLIYFQGTGAADDSGLPNDRFFAVRPEGSVSTLKIQRTERGDSAVYLCASSFLPSGGRSDTQYFGPGTRLTVL.